One sample yielded the 15 T cell receptor beta chains listed below, sequenced in a study of blood T cell repertoires in COVID-19. Profiling relied on immunoSEQ multiplex PCR, and the TCRdb table lists in-frame clones only, not all of them. The table records around 130,000 clones, 75% to 90% of them present only once. The sample was peripheral blood. These receptors came from a man between 65 and 85 years old with active or convalescent COVID-19.

The J gene is TRBJ2-7, the V gene TRBV5-1, with 9 bases matching TRBD1. Germline trimming cut 5 bases from V and 5 bases from J; bases unmatched to any gene: 8. The CDR3 spans 14 residues. Germline V lookup: CDR1 SGHRS, CDR2 YFSETQ. The chain's CDR3 is CASRAGTGRDEQYF. CDR3 nucleotide sequence: TGCGCCAGCAGGGCCGGGACAGGGCGGGACGAGCAGTACTTC.

This chain connects TRBV11-3 to TRBJ2-3, with D uncertain. Germline V gene sequence: CDR1 SGHNT, CDR2 YENEEA. The CDR3 contains 14 residues. V dropped 1 base and J dropped 1 base, with 6 bases sitting between them. The CDR3 sequence: CASSLGRCTDTQYF. Written as DNA, the CDR3 is TGTGCCAGCAGCTTAGGCAGGTGCACAGATACGCAGTATTTT.

The chain links TRBV27 to TRBJ2-5; TRBD2 is a possible D gene (6 bases). V lost 5 bases and J 2 bases, leaving 15 bases between the germline ends. The CDR3 consists of 15 residues. Germline CDR1 and CDR2: MNHEY and SMNVEV (reference sequence). CDR3 nucleotides: TGTGCCAGCAGTCCACTCGGTAGCGGTCAAGAGACCCAGTACTTC. It specifies CASSPLGSGQETQYF.

The chain combines TRBV28 with TRBJ2-7; TRBD1 might be the D (6 bases). Trimming stripped 5 bases from V and 0 bases from J, with 17 bases between. Germline V gene lookup returns CDR1 MDHEN and CDR2 SYDVKM. This CDR3 contains 16 residues. This CDR3 reads CASSPYRDKSSYEQYF. DNA for the CDR3: TGTGCCAGCAGTCCGTACCGGGACAAGAGCTCCTACGAGCAGTACTTC.

The V and J genes are TRBV19 and TRBJ2-2; no clear D. The CDR3 contains 15 residues. V lost 9 bases and J 4 bases, leaving 18 bases between the germline ends. The germline V gene encodes CDR1 LNHDA and CDR2 SQIVND (reference sequence). The CDR3 loop reads CASYVEAKPTGELFF. The CDR3 DNA sequence: TGTGCCAGCTACGTAGAAGCAAAACCCACCGGGGAGCTGTTTTTT.

This clone was detected once. The CDR3 loop is CASSSDRSKYEQYF. The CDR3 coding sequence is TGTGCCAGTAGTTCGGACAGGAGCAAGTACGAGCAGTACTTC. The V call is TRBV19, the J call TRBJ2-7, with 7 bases fitting TRBD1. Trimming removed 5 bases from V and 4 bases from J; junction bases left unmatched: 8. Germline lookup yields CDR1 LNHDA and CDR2 SQIVND (reference sequence). The CDR3 is made up of 14 amino acids. Full variable domain (outside the CDR3, taken from reference TRBV19 and TRBJ2-7): DGGITQSPKYLFRKEGQNVTLSCEQNLNHDAMYWYRQDPGQGLRLIYYSQIVNDFQKGDIAEGYSVSREKKESFPLTVTSAQKNPTAFYLCASSSDRSKYEQYFGPGTRLTVT.

The V and J genes are TRBV4-1 and TRBJ2-1; 7 nucleotides agree with TRBD2. After removal of 4 bases from V and 7 bases from J, the junction contained 10 bases not matched to a gene. CDR1 and CDR2 from the germline V gene are MGHRA and YSYEKL. The CDR3 sequence is 15 residues long. CDR3 in amino acids: CASSRGSGEENEQFF. DNA for the CDR3: TGCGCCAGCAGCCGCGGGAGCGGGGAGGAGAATGAGCAGTTCTTC.

The chain couples TRBV5-8 to TRBJ2-2, with D hard to call. The CDR3 consists of 15 residues. The germline V gene encodes CDR1 SGHTS and CDR2 YDEGEE. Trimming removed 1 base at V and 1 base at J, with 8 bases between. The CDR3, as DNA: TGTGCCAGCAGCTTGATCTCGGGGAACACCGGGGAGCTGTTTTTT. It codes for CASSLISGNTGELFF.

The chain joins TRBV19 to TRBJ1-2, with D hard to call. Germline assignment: CDR1 LNHDA and CDR2 SQIVND (reference sequence). V lost 6 bases to trimming and J lost 2 bases, with 4 bases between them. This CDR3 spans 11 amino acids. The CDR3 region has the DNA TGTGCCAGTAGAACAAACTATGGCTACACCTTC. Translated, it gives CASRTNYGYTF.

This chain uses TRBV28 with TRBJ2-3; D not certain. Germline values: CDR1 MDHEN, CDR2 SYDVKM. Trimming left V 3 bases short and J 1 base short, with 5 bases between. The CDR3 runs 13 residues. CDR3 region: CASSFRGTDTQYF. The CDR3 DNA reads as TGTGCCAGCAGTTTCCGAGGCACAGATACGCAGTATTTT.

This clone is a singleton in its sample. This chain joins TRBV6-9 and TRBJ1-5, with D unresolved. V was trimmed by 7 bases and J by 1 base, leaving 14 bases between them. Germline lookup yields CDR1 MNHGY and CDR2 SVAAGI. The CDR3 length is 15 residues. The CDR3 is CASKEGVESNQPQHF. CDR3 coding DNA: TGTGCCAGCAAAGAGGGAGTAGAAAGCAATCAGCCCCAGCATTTT.

This chain joins TRBV19 and TRBJ2-7; 7 bases align to TRBD1. The CDR3 has 14 amino acids. V was pared by 4 bases and J by 3 bases, with 6 bases of the junction left unmatched. The germline CDR1 and CDR2 sequences are LNHDA and SQIVND (reference sequence). The CDR3: CASSTPGQLYEQYF. DNA for the CDR3: TGTGCCAGTAGTACCCCGGGACAGCTCTACGAGCAGTACTTC.

This chain uses TRBV13 with TRBJ2-7, with 7 bases lining up with TRBD1. Per germline, CDR1 PRHDT and CDR2 FYEKMQ (reference sequence). With V trimmed by 6 bases and J by 2 bases, 10 bases remained unmatched. The length of the CDR3 is 15 residues. CDR3 protein: CASSPGTDPTYEQYF. CDR3 nucleotide sequence: TGTGCCAGCAGTCCCGGGACAGACCCAACCTACGAGCAGTACTTC.

This chain connects TRBV29-1 to TRBJ1-5; 7 bases align to TRBD1. The CDR3 consists of 12 residues. Trimming cost V 6 bases and J 5 bases; bases outside gene matches: 4. Germline CDR1 is SQVTM and CDR2 is ANQGSEA. This CDR3 is CSVGTGDQPQHF. CDR3 DNA sequence: TGCAGCGTGGGTACAGGGGATCAGCCCCAGCATTTT.

The CDR3 sequence: CSVMTGGYEQYF. CDR3 nucleotides: TGCAGCGTGATGACCGGGGGCTACGAGCAGTACTTC. J is TRBJ2-7 and V is TRBV29-1; D is perhaps TRBD2 (6 bases). V was shortened by 6 bases and J by 3 bases, with 12 bases between the two germline ends. The CDR3 sequence is 12 residues long. Germline V lookup: CDR1 SQVTM, CDR2 ANQGSEA.